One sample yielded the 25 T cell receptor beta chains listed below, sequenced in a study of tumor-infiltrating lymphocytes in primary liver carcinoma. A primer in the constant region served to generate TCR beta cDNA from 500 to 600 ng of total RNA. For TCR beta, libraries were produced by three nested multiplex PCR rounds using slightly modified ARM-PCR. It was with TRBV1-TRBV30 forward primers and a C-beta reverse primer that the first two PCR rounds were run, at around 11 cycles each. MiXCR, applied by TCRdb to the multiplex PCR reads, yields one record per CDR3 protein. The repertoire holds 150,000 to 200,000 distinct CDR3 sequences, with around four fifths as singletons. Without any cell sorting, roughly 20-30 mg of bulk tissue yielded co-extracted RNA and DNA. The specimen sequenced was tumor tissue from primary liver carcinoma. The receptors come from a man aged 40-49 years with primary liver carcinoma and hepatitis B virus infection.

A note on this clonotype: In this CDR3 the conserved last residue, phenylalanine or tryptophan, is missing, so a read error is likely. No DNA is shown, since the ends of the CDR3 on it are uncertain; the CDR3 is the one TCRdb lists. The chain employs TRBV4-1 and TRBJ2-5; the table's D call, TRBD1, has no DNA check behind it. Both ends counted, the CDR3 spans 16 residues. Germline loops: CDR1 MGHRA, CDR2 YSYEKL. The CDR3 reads CASSLEGGLRQETHYY.

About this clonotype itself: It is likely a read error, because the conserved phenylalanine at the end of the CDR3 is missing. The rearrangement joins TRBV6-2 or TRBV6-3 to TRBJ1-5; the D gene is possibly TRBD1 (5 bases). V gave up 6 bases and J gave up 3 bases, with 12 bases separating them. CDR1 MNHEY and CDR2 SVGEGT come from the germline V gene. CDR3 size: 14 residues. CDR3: CASRSDSVNQPQHD. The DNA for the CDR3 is TGTGCCAGCAGGTCTGACAGCGTCAATCAGCCCCAGCATGAT.

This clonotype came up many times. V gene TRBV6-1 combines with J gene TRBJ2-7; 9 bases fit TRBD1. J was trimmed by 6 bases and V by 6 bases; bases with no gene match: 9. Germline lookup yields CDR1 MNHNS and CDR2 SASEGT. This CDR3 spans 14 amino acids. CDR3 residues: CASSPGTGLVEQYF. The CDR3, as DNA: TGTGCCAGCAGCCCCGGGACAGGGTTGGTCGAGCAGTACTTC.

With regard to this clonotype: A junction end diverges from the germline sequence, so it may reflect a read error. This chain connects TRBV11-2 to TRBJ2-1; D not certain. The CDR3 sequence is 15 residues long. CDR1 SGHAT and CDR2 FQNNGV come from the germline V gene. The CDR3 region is CVSSPDGCAYHEQFF. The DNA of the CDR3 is TGTGTCAGCAGCCCCGACGGGTGTGCCTACCATGAGCAGTTCTTC.

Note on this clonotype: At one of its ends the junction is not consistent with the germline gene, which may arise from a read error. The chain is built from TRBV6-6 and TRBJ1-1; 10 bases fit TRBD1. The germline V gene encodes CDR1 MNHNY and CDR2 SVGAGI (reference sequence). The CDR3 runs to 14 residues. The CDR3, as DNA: TGTGTCAGCATTGGGACAGGGGTAAGGACTGAAACTTTCTTT. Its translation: CVSIGTGVRTETFF.

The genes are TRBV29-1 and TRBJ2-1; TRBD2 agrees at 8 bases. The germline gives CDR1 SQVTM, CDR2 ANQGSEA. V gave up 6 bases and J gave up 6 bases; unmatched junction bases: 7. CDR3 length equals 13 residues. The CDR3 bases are TGCAGCGTCCTAAGCACTAGCGGCAATGAGCAGTTCTTC. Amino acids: CSVLSTSGNEQFF.

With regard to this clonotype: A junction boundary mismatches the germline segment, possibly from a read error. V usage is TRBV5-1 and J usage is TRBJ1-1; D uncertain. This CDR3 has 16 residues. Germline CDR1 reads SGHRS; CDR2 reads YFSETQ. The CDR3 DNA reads TGCGCCAGTAGCTTGGTCCCGGGAATCGTGAACACTGAAGCTTTCTTT. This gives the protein CASSLVPGIVNTEAFF. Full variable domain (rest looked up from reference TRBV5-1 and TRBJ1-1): KAGVTQTPRYLIKTRGQQVTLSCSPISGHRSVSWYQQTPGQGLQFLFEYFSETQRNKGNFPGRFSGRQFSNSRSEMNVSTLELGDSALYLCASSLVPGIVNTEAFFGQGTRLTVV.

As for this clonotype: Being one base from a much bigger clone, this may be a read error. CDR3 amino acids: CASSSSMRDAFF. The CDR3 DNA sequence: TGTGCCAGCAGTTCCTCGATGCGGGACGCTTTCTTT. This sequence joins TRBV28 and TRBJ1-1, with a tentative D call TRBD1 (5 bases). Germline V CDR1 and CDR2: MDHEN, SYDVKM. Trimming removed 4 bases at V and 11 bases at J, with 14 bases between. This CDR3 is 12 amino acids long.

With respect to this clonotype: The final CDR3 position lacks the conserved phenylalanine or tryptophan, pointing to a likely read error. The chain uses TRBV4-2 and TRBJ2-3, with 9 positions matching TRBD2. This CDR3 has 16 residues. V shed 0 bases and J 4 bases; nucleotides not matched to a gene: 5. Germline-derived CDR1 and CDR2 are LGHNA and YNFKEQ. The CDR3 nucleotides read TGTGCCAGCAGCCAAGACGGTAGCGGGAGATCAGATACGCAGTATCTT. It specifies CASSQDGSGRSDTQYL.

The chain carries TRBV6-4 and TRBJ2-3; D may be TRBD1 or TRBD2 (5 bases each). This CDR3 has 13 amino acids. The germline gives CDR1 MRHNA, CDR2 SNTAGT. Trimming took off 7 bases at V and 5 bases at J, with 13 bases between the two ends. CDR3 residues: CASNWGIGDTQYF. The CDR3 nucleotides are TGTGCCAGCAATTGGGGGATCGGAGATACGCAGTATTTT.

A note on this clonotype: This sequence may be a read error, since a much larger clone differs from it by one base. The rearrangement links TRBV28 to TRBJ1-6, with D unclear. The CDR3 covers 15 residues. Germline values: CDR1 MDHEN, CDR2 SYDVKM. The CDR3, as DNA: TGTGCCACACGGACGATACCCTCCTATAATTCACCCCTCCCCTTT. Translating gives CATRTIPSYNSPLPF.

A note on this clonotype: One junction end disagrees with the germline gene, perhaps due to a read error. CDR3 nucleotide sequence: TGCAGCGTTCGGGGTGTCATCAATGAGCAATTCTTC. Its translation: CSVRGVINEQFF. The chain is built from TRBV29-1 and TRBJ2-1, with a tentative D call TRBD2 (5 bases). Looked up from germline, CDR1 is SQVTM and CDR2 is ANQGSEA. The CDR3 spans 12 residues.

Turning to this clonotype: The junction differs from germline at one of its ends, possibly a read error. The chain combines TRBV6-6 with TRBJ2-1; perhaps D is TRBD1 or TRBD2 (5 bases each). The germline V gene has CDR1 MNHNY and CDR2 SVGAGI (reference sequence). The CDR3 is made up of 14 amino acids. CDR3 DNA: TGTGCCAGCCGTTACGGGACGGCAGACAATGACCAGTTCTTC. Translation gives CASRYGTADNDQFF.

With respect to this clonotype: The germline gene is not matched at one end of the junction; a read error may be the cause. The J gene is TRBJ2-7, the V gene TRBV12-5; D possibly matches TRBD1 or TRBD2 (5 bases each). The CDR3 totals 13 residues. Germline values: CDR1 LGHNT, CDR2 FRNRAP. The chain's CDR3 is CADEGTGSYEQYF. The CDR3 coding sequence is TGTGCCGATGAGGGGACCGGTTCCTACGAGCAATACTTC.

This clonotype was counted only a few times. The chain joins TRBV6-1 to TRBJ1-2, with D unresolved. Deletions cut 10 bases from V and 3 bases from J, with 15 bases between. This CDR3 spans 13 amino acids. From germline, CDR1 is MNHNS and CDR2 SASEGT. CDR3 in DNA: TGTGCCAACTTTTCGGTCGTTGACTATGGCTACACCTTC. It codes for CANFSVVDYGYTF.

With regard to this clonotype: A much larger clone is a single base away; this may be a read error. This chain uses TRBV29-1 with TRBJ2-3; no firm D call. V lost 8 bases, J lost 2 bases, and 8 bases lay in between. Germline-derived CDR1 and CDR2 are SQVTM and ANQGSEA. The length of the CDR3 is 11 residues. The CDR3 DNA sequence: TGCAGCACCTCTTACACAGATACGCAGTATTTT. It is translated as CSTSYTDTQYF.

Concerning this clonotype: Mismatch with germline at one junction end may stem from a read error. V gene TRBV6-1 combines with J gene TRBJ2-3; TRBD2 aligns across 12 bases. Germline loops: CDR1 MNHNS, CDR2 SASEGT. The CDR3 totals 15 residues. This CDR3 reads CASGPTSGRLDMQYF. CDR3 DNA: TGTGCCAGCGGTCCGACTAGCGGGAGATTAGATATGCAGTATTTT.

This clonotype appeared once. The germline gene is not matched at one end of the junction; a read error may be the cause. The CDR3 reads CAVRRDLSYYNEQFF. DNA of the CDR3: TGTGCCGTCAGACGTGACTTGAGCTACTACAATGAGCAGTTCTTC. The chain carries TRBV10-3 and TRBJ2-1, with D unresolved. The CDR3 is 15 residues long. Looked up from germline, CDR1 is ENHRY and CDR2 is SYGVKD.

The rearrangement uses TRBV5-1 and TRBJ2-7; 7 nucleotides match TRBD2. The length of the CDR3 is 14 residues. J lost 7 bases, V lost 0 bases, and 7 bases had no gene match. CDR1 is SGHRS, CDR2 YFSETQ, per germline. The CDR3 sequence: CASSLGCGSHEQYF. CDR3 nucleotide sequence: TGCGCCAGCAGCTTGGGGTGCGGGAGCCATGAGCAGTACTTC. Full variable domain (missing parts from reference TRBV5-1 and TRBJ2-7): KAGVTQTPRYLIKTRGQQVTLSCSPISGHRSVSWYQQTPGQGLQFLFEYFSETQRNKGNFPGRFSGRQFSNSRSEMNVSTLELGDSALYLCASSLGCGSHEQYFGPGTRLTVT.

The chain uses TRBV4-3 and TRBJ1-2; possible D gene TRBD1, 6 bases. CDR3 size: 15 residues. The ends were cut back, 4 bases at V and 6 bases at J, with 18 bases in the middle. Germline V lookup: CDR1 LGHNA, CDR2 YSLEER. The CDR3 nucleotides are TGCGCCAGCAGCCTAGATAAGCGGGGGCCTCATGGCTACACCTTC. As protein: CASSLDKRGPHGYTF.

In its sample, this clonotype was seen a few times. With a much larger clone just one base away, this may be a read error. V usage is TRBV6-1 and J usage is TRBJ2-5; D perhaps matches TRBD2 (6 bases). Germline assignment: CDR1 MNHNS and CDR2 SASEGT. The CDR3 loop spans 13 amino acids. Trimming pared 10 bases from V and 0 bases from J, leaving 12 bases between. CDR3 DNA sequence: TGTGCCACCGGACTAACGGACCAAGAGACCCAGTACTTC. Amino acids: CATGLTDQETQYF.

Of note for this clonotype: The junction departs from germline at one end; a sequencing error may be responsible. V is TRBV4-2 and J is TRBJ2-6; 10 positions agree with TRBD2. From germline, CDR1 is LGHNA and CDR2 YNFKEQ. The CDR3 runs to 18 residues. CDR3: CASSRARSGRAGANVLTF. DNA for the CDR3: TGTGCCAGCAGCCGAGCCAGAAGCGGGAGGGCTGGGGCCAACGTCCTGACCTTC.

The DNA of the CDR3 is TGTGCCAGCAGTCTGCGCATCAGGGCGTTCCTGGGGGAGCAGTACTTC. It codes for CASSLRIRAFLGEQYF. The chain carries TRBV11-1 and TRBJ2-7, with D possibly matching TRBD1 (5 bases). The germline V and J ends were trimmed by 6 bases and 7 bases, with 25 bases remaining between them. The CDR3 spans 16 residues. Germline CDR1 and CDR2: SGHAT and FQDESV (reference sequence).

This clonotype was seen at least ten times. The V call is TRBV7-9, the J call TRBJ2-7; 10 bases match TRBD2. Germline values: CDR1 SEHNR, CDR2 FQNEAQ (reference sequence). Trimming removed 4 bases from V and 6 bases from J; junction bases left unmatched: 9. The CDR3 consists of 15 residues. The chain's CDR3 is CASSSLLAGSREQYF. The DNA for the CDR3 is TGTGCCAGCAGCTCCCTACTAGCGGGAAGCCGCGAGCAGTACTTC. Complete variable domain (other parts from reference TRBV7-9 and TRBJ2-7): DTGVSQNPRHKITKRGQNVTFRCDPISEHNRLYWYRQTLGQGPEFLTYFQNEAQLEKSRLLSDRFSAERPKGSFSTLEIQRTEQGDSAMYLCASSSLLAGSREQYFGPGTRLTVT.

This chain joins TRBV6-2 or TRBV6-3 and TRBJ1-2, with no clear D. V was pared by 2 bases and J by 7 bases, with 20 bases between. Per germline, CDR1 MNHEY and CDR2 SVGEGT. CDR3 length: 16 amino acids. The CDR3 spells CASSYPGVGSGSGYTF. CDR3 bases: TGTGCCAGCAGTTACCCCGGTGTGGGCTCCGGAAGTGGCTACACCTTC.